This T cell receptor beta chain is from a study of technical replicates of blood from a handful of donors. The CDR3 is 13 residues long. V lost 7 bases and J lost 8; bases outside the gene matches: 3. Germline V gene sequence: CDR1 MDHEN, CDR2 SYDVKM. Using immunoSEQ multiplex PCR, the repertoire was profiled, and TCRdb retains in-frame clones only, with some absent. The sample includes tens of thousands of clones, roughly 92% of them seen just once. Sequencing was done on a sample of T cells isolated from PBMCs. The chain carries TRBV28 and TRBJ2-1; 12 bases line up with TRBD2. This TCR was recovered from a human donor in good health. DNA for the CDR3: TGTGCCAGCACTAGCGGGAGGGCGGATGAGCAGTTCTTC. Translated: CASTSGRADEQFF.